The T cell receptor beta chain under discussion was sequenced for a study of PD-L1 blockade in urothelial cancer (dated by TCRdb to 2016 to 2017). About the investigation overall: All patients started therapy around 2014 and received atezolizumab 1,200 mg intravenously every 3 weeks. An ECOG performance status of 0 or 1 was recorded for the patients, and 0 to 3 prior chemotherapy regimens had been received by the patients. About 85% of the roughly 30 patients were males with bladder-origin urothelial cancer, and about 65% of the roughly 30 reported a prior smoking history. The study was an exploratory multi-omic analysis of somatic, immune and clinical correlates of response to PD-L1 blockade with atezolizumab in urothelial cancer. Under 30 patients had pretreatment blood TCR-seq, around 24 had at least one posttreatment blood collection, and around 24 had tumor TCR-seq. Durable clinical benefit was achieved by nine patients and was not achieved by 20 patients. Blood samples gave median yields of approximately 130,000 T cells and around 88,000 unique TCRs, along with a median clonality of 0.080. In the same patients who had TCR sequencing, pretreatment tumors also underwent whole exome sequencing and RNA sequencing. Blood samples were analyzed 3 weeks after the start of treatment (second dose) and 6 weeks after the start of treatment. Pretreatment tumor samples, along with matched peripheral blood collected serially before and after atezolizumab treatment, underwent TCR sequencing. Durable clinical benefit meant progression-free survival longer than 6 months, and TCR features were also tested against progression-free and overall survival.

The investigation overall reported the following: Among patients with durable benefit, tumor-associated TCR clones showed greater expansion in peripheral blood 3 weeks after treatment started (n = 22, p = 0.022). Improved progression-free and overall survival was associated with having pretreatment peripheral blood TCR clonality below the median. Because the sample size was small (n ≈ 27) and many exploratory analyses were performed, the results are intended to be hypothesis-generating.

Each PCR received spiked-in synthetic TCR analog templates so that absolute template abundance could be estimated from read counts. The immunoSEQ assay used bias-controlled V and J gene primers to amplify TCRbeta CDR3 regions from genomic DNA. Sequencing of rearranged TCRbeta segments was performed at approximately 20X coverage. The authors' analysis ran thus. Sequencing errors were corrected by clustering, and CDR3s were annotated against IMGT so that V, D and J genes could be assigned. Out-of-frame and stop-codon sequences were excluded, and only productive TCRbeta rearrangements were used in downstream analyses. Clonality was calculated as one minus the Shannon entropy normalized by the log of the number of unique productive sequences. Fisher's exact test with Benjamini-Hochberg correction, at a threshold of adjusted p below 0.01, was used to find clones that differed between time points or between blood and tumor. Drawn from immuneACCESS, this table holds only the in-frame rearrangements with V and J called that TCRdb kept. Clones are partly lost; checked studies trace under half to an unresolved V gene and leave the rest unexplained. The DNA was the basis for D and trimming; V, J and clone size are from that table. This sample holds about 100,000 clones; roughly nine tenths were observed only once. The ten largest clonotypes hold just over 0.9% of the sample.

The cohort included roughly 29 patients with locally advanced or metastatic urothelial carcinoma who were treated at Memorial Sloan Kettering on a trial protocol. Peripheral blood mononuclear cells were collected pretreatment and during treatment, at between 1 and 8 total time points per patient. The Qiagen DNeasy Blood extraction kit was used to purify genomic DNA from total PBMCs and tumor samples. PBMCs were collected pretreatment and during treatment and were isolated and stored as previously described. Inclusive of the bounding cysteine and phenylalanine, the CDR3 is 15 residues long. Just CDR3 DNA is preserved here, 45 bases in frame from base 1. Ends trimmed: V by 4 bases, J by 4 bases; bases unmatched to a gene: 5. For CDR1 and CDR2, the germline V gene lists SGHDT and YYEEEE. About this clone itself: Its antigen has not been determined. No quality values exist for individual bases; no much larger clone is one base distant.

The source is a woman of 80 years or more with urothelial cancer. The sequence links TRBV5-6 to TRBJ1-4, and 9 junction bases match TRBD1. Sample: PBMCs, taken around atezolizumab (anti-PD-L1) treatment. The DNA sequence follows: TGTGCCAGCAGCCCGGGACAGGGAAGTAATGAAAAACTGTTTTTT. Its product reads: CASSPGQGSNEKLFF.